The rows below give T cell receptor beta chains drawn from one sample of a study of OX40 agonist ivuxolimab in advanced cancers. Libraries were prepared by immunoSEQ multiplex PCR; TCRdb keeps only in-frame clonotypes and omits some of them. Among about 99,000 clones, 94% were seen once, and the ten largest hold more than 0.15%. Sequenced material: CD4+ or CD8+ T cells sorted from blood, taken in a trial of the OX40 agonist ivuxolimab. The receptors were gathered from an adult with an advanced solid tumor such as melanoma, head and neck, liver or kidney cancer. Both conserved end residues are part of each CDR3. Fields, in order: V gene, CDR3 length, D gene, J gene, CDR3 protein. The D gene is left open where the match is weak.

TRBV7-7	19	TRBD2	TRBJ2-3	CASRFLGLAGGRGTDTQYF
TRBV6-5	14	TRBD1	TRBJ2-7	CASSRQGANYEQYF
TRBV7-2	13	.	TRBJ1-1	CASSLVISTEAFF
TRBV19	15	TRBD1	TRBJ1-2	CASSIDNRGNFGYTF
TRBV9	15	TRBD1	TRBJ1-3	CASSVGQGIGHTIYF
TRBV2	11	.	TRBJ2-2	CASRGAGELFF
TRBV6-5	14	TRBD1	TRBJ1-2	CASTQKTGLSGYTF
TRBV19	14	.	TRBJ1-1	CASSMGGRRTEAFF
TRBV10-3	17	.	TRBJ2-5	CAISESKVRGTRETQYF
TRBV9	14	.	TRBJ2-1	CASSGPNPGDEQFF
TRBV7-2	18	.	TRBJ2-6	CASSLASSWGSGANVLTF
TRBV7-7	16	.	TRBJ2-1	CASSLERSSSYNEQFF
TRBV19	17	TRBD2	TRBJ2-1	CASSINQRGGYYNEQFF
TRBV5-1	16	.	TRBJ2-5	CASSLAYGEAGETQYF
TRBV5-1	13	.	TRBJ1-2	CASSFGRLYGYTF
TRBV9	16	.	TRBJ2-7	CASSVGLTGASYEQYF
TRBV6-6	14	TRBD1	TRBJ1-1	CASSPDRRNTEAFF
TRBV19	16	TRBD1	TRBJ1-5	CASSVAGTGRDQPQHF
TRBV5-8	15	.	TRBJ1-5	CASSLRGTNSQPQHF
TRBV13	15	.	TRBJ2-5	CASSLRFGGAETQYF
TRBV30	14	.	TRBJ1-4	CAWSKNRAREKLFF
TRBV7-2	13	.	TRBJ2-7	CASSLAGSYEQYF
TRBV5-6	15	TRBD1	TRBJ1-2	CASSAGTGRNYGYTF
TRBV6-6	13	.	TRBJ1-6	CASSLAGAAPLHF
TRBV10-1	13	TRBD1	TRBJ2-2	CASLDRDTGELFF
TRBV7-3	12	.	TRBJ2-3	CASSFRPDTQYF
TRBV9	17	.	TRBJ2-2	CASSVEGVAGGTGELFF
TRBV6-6	14	TRBD1	TRBJ1-4	CASRPRQGSEKLFF
TRBV6-6	13	.	TRBJ2-7	CASSYNGVYEQYF
TRBV6-6	14	TRBD1	TRBJ1-5	CASRGTGALQPQHF
TRBV11-3	15	TRBD1	TRBJ2-1	CASSQRKQGRSEQFF
TRBV28	15	TRBD1	TRBJ2-3	CASSPPGTGVDTQYF
TRBV7-2	12	TRBD1	TRBJ1-2	CASSRDSYGYTF
TRBV5-4	13	TRBD1	TRBJ2-7	CASSPRQGGEQYF
TRBV9	20	TRBD2	TRBJ2-2	CASSARGTLGLAGRTGELFF
TRBV5-1	16	.	TRBJ1-6	CASSFSSLLGGSPLHF
TRBV7-2	14	.	TRBJ1-3	CASSFGGSGNTIYF
TRBV6-6	16	.	TRBJ2-3	CASSYFPGAGTDTQYF
TRBV20-1	11	.	TRBJ1-2	CSAIENYGYTF
TRBV4-2	15	.	TRBJ2-7	CASSQAETGGYEQYF
TRBV28	14	TRBD1	TRBJ2-7	CASSRDRVKHEQYF
TRBV11-3	16	.	TRBJ2-3	CASSLDGGHLTDTQYF
TRBV5-6	14	.	TRBJ2-3	CASSFSLPADTQYF
TRBV6-5	14	.	TRBJ1-2	CASSIFGRNYGYTF
TRBV5-1	19	TRBD1	TRBJ2-6	CASRTRSGQGAKGANVLTF
TRBV2	14	.	TRBJ2-7	CASSPRTVTYEQYF
TRBV5-1	15	TRBD2	TRBJ2-3	CASSTTSGVTDTQYF
TRBV6-6	12	.	TRBJ2-1	CASSRDRNEQFF
TRBV18	13	.	TRBJ1-5	CASSPAPRGPQHF
TRBV19	14	.	TRBJ1-1	CASSSSGGGAEAFF
TRBV21-1	17	.	TRBJ1-5	CASSKIHRGHSNQPQHF
TRBV9	13	.	TRBJ1-3	CASSVGVGNTIYF
TRBV7-9	15	TRBD2	TRBJ2-7	CASNFGLAGNYEQYF
TRBV7-9	14	.	TRBJ1-5	CASSLGTEAQPQHF
TRBV7-2	15	TRBD1	TRBJ2-7	CASSRREGAFGEQYF
TRBV10-1	12	.	TRBJ2-7	CASRVEGSEQYF
TRBV7-2	15	TRBD1	TRBJ1-5	CASSTAGTGHQPQHF
TRBV7-2	14	TRBD2	TRBJ2-7	CASSLKRGGWEQYF
TRBV5-1	15	TRBD1	TRBJ2-2	CATTGTGGPTGELFF
TRBV5-4	13	.	TRBJ2-7	CASSSQGSYEQYF